This is a list of T cell receptor beta chains from one sample in a study of blood T cell repertoires in COVID-19. The method was immunoSEQ multiplex PCR; TCRdb's version includes in-frame clones alone and lacks a portion of them. The sample records fewer than 20,000 clones, 65% to 85% being singletons. The sample was peripheral blood. These receptors originate from a man in his forties with active or convalescent COVID-19. CDR3s include the opening cysteine and the closing phenylalanine or tryptophan. Each record gives: CDR3 protein, V gene, D gene. A D gene is named only where the DNA matches it firmly.

CASRKEGARSPLHF	TRBV18	TRBD1
CASSLGRGSSYNEQFF	TRBV11-3	-
CASSSDGAYEQYF	TRBV5-1	-
CASSLYRRGSNYGYTF	TRBV23-1	-
CAWGASIEKLFF	TRBV30	-
CASSLGGDHLGEQYF	TRBV5-6	-
CASKTSGGYTGELFF	TRBV2	TRBD2
CSATAPYGYTF	TRBV20-1	-
CASSFGVGSDTQYF	TRBV7-2	-
CASSRGQPSSYEQYF	TRBV5-5	-
CASSPTGDTDTQYF	TRBV18	TRBD1
CASSHLEETQYF	TRBV3-1/TRBV3-2	-
CASGLVDREGYGYTF	TRBV12-5	-
CASSQSTPPNREIITNEKLFF	TRBV23-1	-
CASSQDWRQGVNEQFF	TRBV4-2	TRBD1
CASSTPGGETQYF	TRBV5-5	-
CASSRGASTEAFF	TRBV4-1	-
CASSLGNSQPGELFF	TRBV5-1	-
CSASVRGGRTEAFF	TRBV20-1	-
CASSFGGAEAFF	TRBV7-9	-
CASSQRGLFAEAFF	TRBV14	TRBD1
CASSYSRNTEAFF	TRBV6-5	-
CASSENRDYGYTF	TRBV6-1	-
CASSSQGISGNTIYF	TRBV2	-
CASSREGTGREEKLFF	TRBV5-4	TRBD1
CASSFGADNQPQHF	TRBV27	-
CATSSTGSGTGELFF	TRBV15	-
CASSLPDNTGELFF	TRBV28	-
CASSPGVAGQETQYF	TRBV3-1/TRBV3-2	TRBD2
CASSDSGGMGDTQYF	TRBV9	-
CASRPPTTPYNEQFF	TRBV5-1	-
CASAHNGGQGTYEQYF	TRBV9	TRBD1
CASSQSPQDTEAFF	TRBV23-1	-
CASQGQVNSGLHF	TRBV27	-
CASSEEEGSGFATNEKLFF	TRBV6-1	-
CASRRQGTNYGYTF	TRBV6-4	TRBD1
CASSLVRGSTEAFF	TRBV11-2	-
CASSLRQGLYNEQYF	TRBV5-8	TRBD1
CAWSVLASYEQYF	TRBV30	-
CATSSPGADEKLFF	TRBV15	-
CASSQDELGDQPQHF	TRBV4-1	-
CASSLDGRGTSIGELFF	TRBV5-5	TRBD2
CASSLPGQGAYEKLFF	TRBV5-5	TRBD1
CASSLESRGHNEQFF	TRBV7-8	TRBD1
CASSVRGPEETQYF	TRBV3-1/TRBV3-2	-
CASAGYGYTF	TRBV19	-
CASSANRGRTEAFF	TRBV7-2	TRBD1
CASSFGTGAYEQYF	TRBV5-8	TRBD1
CATSDSRGETQYF	TRBV24-1	-
CAWGGGSETQYF	TRBV30	-
CASIPTGGYEQYF	TRBV10-1	TRBD1
CASSPASVQGNYYGYTF	TRBV7-9	-
CASSLTESNTEAFF	TRBV5-1	-
CASSNEDRTAEQYF	TRBV27	-
CASSLGASYNEQFF	TRBV5-6	-
CAWSFGGTETQYF	TRBV30	-
CASSYAGSGNTIYF	TRBV6-5	-
CASSQSGAGGYNEQFF	TRBV3-1/TRBV3-2	TRBD2
CASSTRDTPQFF	TRBV3-1/TRBV3-2	-
CASSHWLRRVSRELFF	TRBV3-1/TRBV3-2	-